This T cell receptor beta chain was recorded in a study of blood T cell repertoires in COVID-19. Study-level information: The cDNA or gDNA used as material had been derived from T cells, B-cell-depleted T cells, or PBMCs.

Produced via immunoSEQ multiplex PCR; TCRdb's table is partial and in-frame only. The repertoire includes 200,000 to 300,000 clones, approximately 83% of them detected once, and about 3% sits in the top ten. Sequences were obtained from peripheral blood. This TCR was recovered from a woman in her twenties or thirties who had recovered from COVID-19.

In nucleotides, the CDR3 is TGTGCCAGCAGCTTGCGTAGCGGGGGGGCAGGGGATACGCAGTATTTT. This codes for CASSLRSGGAGDTQYF. The V gene is TRBV5-4, the J gene TRBJ2-3; 11 bases are a match to TRBD2. The junction had 7 bases not matched to a gene; V was cut back by 1 base and J by 6 bases. CDR1 is SGHNT, CDR2 YYREEE, per germline (reference sequence). This CDR3 is built from 16 residues. Using reference TRBV5-4 and TRBJ2-3 for the parts outside the CDR3, the full variable domain is ETGVTQSPTHLIKTRGQQVTLRCSSQSGHNTVSWYQQALGQGPQFIFQYYREEENGRGNFPPRFSGLQFPNYSSELNVNALELDDSALYLCASSLRSGGAGDTQYFGPGTRLTVL.